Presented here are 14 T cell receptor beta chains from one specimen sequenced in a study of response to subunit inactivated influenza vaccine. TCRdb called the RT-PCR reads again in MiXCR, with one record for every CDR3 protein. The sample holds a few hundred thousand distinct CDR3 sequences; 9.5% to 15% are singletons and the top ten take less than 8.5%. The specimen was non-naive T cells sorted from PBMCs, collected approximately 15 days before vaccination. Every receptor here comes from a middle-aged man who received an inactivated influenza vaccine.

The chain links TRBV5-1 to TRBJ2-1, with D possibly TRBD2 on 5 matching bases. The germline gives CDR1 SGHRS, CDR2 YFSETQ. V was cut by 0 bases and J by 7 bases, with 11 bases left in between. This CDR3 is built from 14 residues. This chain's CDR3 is CASSLVALGNEQFF. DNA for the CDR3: TGCGCCAGCAGCTTGGTAGCGCTCGGGAATGAGCAGTTCTTC.

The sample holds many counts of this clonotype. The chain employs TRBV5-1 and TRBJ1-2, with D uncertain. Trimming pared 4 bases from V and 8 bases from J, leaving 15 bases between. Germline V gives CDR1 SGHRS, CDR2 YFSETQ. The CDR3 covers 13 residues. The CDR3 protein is CASSLAGEGGYTF. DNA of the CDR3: TGCGCCAGCAGCCTTGCCGGGGAAGGAGGCTACACCTTC.

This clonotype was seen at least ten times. CDR3: CASSVRTGGAEGANVLTF. As DNA, the CDR3 is TGCGCCAGCAGCGTCAGGACAGGGGGCGCGGAAGGGGCCAACGTCCTGACTTTC. The genes are TRBV5-1 and TRBJ2-6, with 11 bases identical to TRBD1. Germline CDR1 reads SGHRS; CDR2 reads YFSETQ. Trimming at V came to 4 bases and at J to 4 bases, leaving 10 bases not matched to a gene. The length of the CDR3 is 18 residues.

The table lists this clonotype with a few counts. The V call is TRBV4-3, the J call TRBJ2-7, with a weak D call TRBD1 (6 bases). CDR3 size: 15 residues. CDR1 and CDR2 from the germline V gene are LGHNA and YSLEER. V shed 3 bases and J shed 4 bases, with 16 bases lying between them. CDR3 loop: CASSHTGTRAYEQYF. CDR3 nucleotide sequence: TGCGCCAGCAGCCATACCGGGACAAGGGCTTACGAGCAGTACTTC.

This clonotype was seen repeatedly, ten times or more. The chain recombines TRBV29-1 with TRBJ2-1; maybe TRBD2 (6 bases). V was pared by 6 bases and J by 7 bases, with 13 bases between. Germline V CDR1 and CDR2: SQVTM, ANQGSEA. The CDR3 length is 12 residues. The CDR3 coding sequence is TGCAGCGTACAGGACTATAAAAATGAGCAGTTCTTC. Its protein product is CSVQDYKNEQFF.

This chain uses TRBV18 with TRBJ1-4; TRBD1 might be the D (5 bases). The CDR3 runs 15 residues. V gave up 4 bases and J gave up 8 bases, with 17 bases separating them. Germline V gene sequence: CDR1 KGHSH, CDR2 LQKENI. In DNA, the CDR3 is TGTGCCAGCTCACGAACAGGAGGGGATTCGGAAAAACTGTTTTTT. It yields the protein CASSRTGGDSEKLFF.

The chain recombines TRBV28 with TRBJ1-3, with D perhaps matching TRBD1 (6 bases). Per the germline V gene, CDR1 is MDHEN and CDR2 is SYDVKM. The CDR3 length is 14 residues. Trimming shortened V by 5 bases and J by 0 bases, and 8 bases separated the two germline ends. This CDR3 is CASSQGISGNTIYF. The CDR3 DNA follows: TGTGCCAGCAGTCAGGGGATCTCTGGAAACACCATATATTTT.

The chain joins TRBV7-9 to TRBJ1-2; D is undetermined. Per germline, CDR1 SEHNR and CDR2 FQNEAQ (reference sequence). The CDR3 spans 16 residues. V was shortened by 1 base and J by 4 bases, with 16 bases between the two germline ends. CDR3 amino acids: CASSLDGGRRVYGYTF. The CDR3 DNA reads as TGTGCCAGCAGCTTAGATGGCGGACGGAGAGTCTATGGCTACACCTTC.

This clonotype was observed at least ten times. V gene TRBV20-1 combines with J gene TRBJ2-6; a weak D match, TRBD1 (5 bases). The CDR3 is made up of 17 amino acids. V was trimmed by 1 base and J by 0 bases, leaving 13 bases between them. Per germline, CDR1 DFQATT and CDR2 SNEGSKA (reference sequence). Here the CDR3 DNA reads TGCAGTGCTAGAGGACAGCTTATGAGCTCTGGGGCCAACGTCCTGACTTTC. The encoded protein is CSARGQLMSSGANVLTF.

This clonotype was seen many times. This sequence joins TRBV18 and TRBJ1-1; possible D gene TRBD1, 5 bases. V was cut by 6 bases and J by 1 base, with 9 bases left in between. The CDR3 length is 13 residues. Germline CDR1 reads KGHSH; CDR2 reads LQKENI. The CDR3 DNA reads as TGTGCCAGCTCCCGAGACAGGAACACTGAAGCTTTCTTT. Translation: CASSRDRNTEAFF.

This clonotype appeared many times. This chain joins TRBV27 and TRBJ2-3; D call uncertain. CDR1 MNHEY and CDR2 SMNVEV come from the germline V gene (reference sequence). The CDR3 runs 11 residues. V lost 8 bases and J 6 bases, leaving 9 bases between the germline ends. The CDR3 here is CASSKGDTQYF. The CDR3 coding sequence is TGTGCCAGCTCAAAAGGGGATACGCAGTATTTT.

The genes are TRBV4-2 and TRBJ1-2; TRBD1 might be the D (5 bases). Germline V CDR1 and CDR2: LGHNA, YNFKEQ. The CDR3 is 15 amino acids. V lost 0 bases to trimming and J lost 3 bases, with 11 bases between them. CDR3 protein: CASSQDRKTDYGYTF. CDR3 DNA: TGTGCCAGCAGCCAAGATCGTAAGACAGACTATGGCTACACCTTC.

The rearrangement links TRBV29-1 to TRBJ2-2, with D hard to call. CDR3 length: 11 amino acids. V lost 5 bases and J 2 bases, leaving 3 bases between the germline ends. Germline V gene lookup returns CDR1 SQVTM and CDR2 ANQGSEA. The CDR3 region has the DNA TGCAGCGTTCGAAACACCGGGGAGCTGTTTTTT. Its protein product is CSVRNTGELFF.

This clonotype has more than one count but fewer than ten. CDR3 DNA: TGTGCCAGCAGCCAGGGTACAAACCGCCAGTACTTC. It translates to CASSQGTNRQYF. The J gene is TRBJ2-4, the V gene TRBV3-1; no definite D call. From germline, CDR1 is LGHDT and CDR2 YNNKEL (reference sequence). Trimming pared 3 bases from V and 13 bases from J, leaving 13 bases between. The CDR3 runs to 12 residues. The complete variable domain, with remaining parts taken from reference TRBV3-1 and TRBJ2-4, reads DTAVSQTPKYLVTQMGNDKSIKCEQNLGHDTMYWYKQDSKKFLKIMFSYNNKELIINETVPNRFSPKSPDKAHLNLHINSLELGDSAVYFCASSQGTNRQYFGAGTRLSVL.